A selection of T cell receptor beta chains follows, all from one sample in a study of graft-versus-host responses after intestinal transplantation. Measured with immunoSEQ multiplex PCR; TCRdb has only the in-frame clones, and not every one. The sample records 5,500 to 6,500 clones, 22% being singletons. The specimen was alloreactive CD4+ T cells from a mixed lymphocyte reaction culture, collected before transplantation. These receptor sequences come from a human patient who was an organ donor for intestinal transplantation. The CDR3 runs from the conserved cysteine through the conserved F or W. The D gene is left open where the match is weak. Expanded clones get a size class; other rows say once, few or many, or leave the size out.

cdr3_aa cdr3_nt j_call d_call v_call clone_size
CASSLVGTLNTEAFF TGCGCCAGCAGCTTGGTGGGCACATTGAACACTGAAGCTTTCTTT TRBJ1-1 . TRBV5-1 few
CARSLGGTGTGAEAFF TGTGCCCGCTCCCTCGGGGGGACAGGGACGGGGGCTGAAGCTTTCTTT TRBJ1-1 TRBD1 TRBV18 few
CASSRTPFAADGELFF TGCGCCAGCAGTCGAACACCTTTCGCGGCGGACGGGGAGCTGTTTTTT TRBJ2-2 . TRBV10-2 few
CASSLAGHSYEQYF TGTGCCAGCAGCTTGGCCGGCCACTCCTACGAGCAGTACTTC TRBJ2-7 . TRBV5-3 few
CAISESGGYQPQHF TGTGCCATCAGTGAGTCAGGGGGGTATCAGCCCCAGCATTTT TRBJ1-5 . TRBV10-3 .
CASSFLVGGELFF TGTGCCAGCAGCTTCCTTGTTGGCGGGGAGCTGTTTTTT TRBJ2-2 . TRBV7-2 .
CASSLRVSGELFF TGTGCCAGCAGCTTACGGGTGTCCGGGGAGCTGTTTTTT TRBJ2-2 . TRBV11-1 .
CASSLGGLASAGELFF TGTGCCAGCAGCTTAGGAGGACTAGCGTCGGCCGGGGAGCTGTTTTTT TRBJ2-2 TRBD2 TRBV7-9 .
CASTGPPFGVYNGQFF TGTGCCAGCACGGGACCCCCCTTCGGTGTCTACAATGGGCAGTTCTTC TRBJ2-1 . TRBV6-9 .
CASSVGGFLGTDTQYF TGTGCCAGCAGCGTAGGAGGGTTTTTGGGCACAGATACGCAGTATTTT TRBJ2-3 . TRBV9 .
CASSLGQGGELFF TGTGCCAGCAGCTTGGGCCAGGGCGGGGAGCTGTTTTTT TRBJ2-2 . TRBV5-4 .
CATSRGGGLGGYTF TGTGCCACCAGTCGAGGGGGCGGCCTTGGGGGCTACACCTTC TRBJ1-2 TRBD1 TRBV15 few
CASSIFVYEGRKLFF TGTGCCAGTAGTATTTTCGTATACGAAGGGCGAAAACTGTTTTTT TRBJ1-4 . TRBV19 large
CASSLVKRTSGGSGETQYF TGTGCCAGCAGCTTAGTTAAACGGACTAGCGGGGGGTCAGGAGAGACCCAGTACTTC TRBJ2-5 TRBD2 TRBV7-6 few
CASSVGRGGALHF TGTGCCAGCAGCGTAGGGCGTGGCGGGGCCCTCCACTTT TRBJ1-6 . TRBV7-8 .
CAISESRDTGELFF TGTGCCATCAGTGAGTCGAGAGACACCGGGGAGCTGTTTTTT TRBJ2-2 . TRBV10-3 .
CASSKRDGSPLGQYF TGTGCCAGCAGCAAAAGAGATGGCAGTCCTTTGGGGCAGTACTTC TRBJ2-7 . TRBV7-2 once
CASRDVRVGGYTF TGTGCCAGCAGAGACGTCAGGGTGGGGGGCTACACCTTC TRBJ1-2 . TRBV2 many
CASSEYGLAGAGEQYF TGTGCCAGCAGTGAATACGGACTAGCGGGTGCCGGGGAGCAGTACTTC TRBJ2-7 TRBD2 TRBV25-1 few
CASSLEGGRGEQFF TGCGCCAGCAGCTTGGAAGGGGGTAGGGGTGAGCAGTTCTTC TRBJ2-1 . TRBV5-1 medium-sized
CASKSASGDQPQHF TGTGCCAGCAAATCCGCGTCAGGGGACCAGCCCCAGCATTTT TRBJ1-5 . TRBV21-1 medium-sized
CASSFGSGAYEQYF TGTGCCAGCAGCTTTGGGTCAGGGGCCTACGAGCAGTACTTC TRBJ2-7 . TRBV5-6 few
CASSPYLLAGWETQYF TGTGCCAGCAGTCCCTACCTACTAGCCGGGTGGGAGACCCAGTACTTC TRBJ2-5 . TRBV6-6 .
CASSFLTSGADTQYF TGTGCCAGCAGCTTTTTGACTAGCGGGGCAGATACGCAGTATTTT TRBJ2-3 TRBD2 TRBV11-2 .
CASSLQWTSGVNNEQFF TGTGCCAGCAGCCTACAATGGACTAGCGGGGTTAACAATGAGCAGTTCTTC TRBJ2-1 TRBD2 TRBV7-9 medium-sized
CASSVNPRYQETQYF TGTGCCAGCAGTGTAAACCCACGGTACCAAGAGACCCAGTACTTC TRBJ2-5 . TRBV6-1 few
CASSLLAGGTDTQYF TGCGCCAGCAGCTTACTAGCGGGGGGCACAGATACGCAGTATTTT TRBJ2-3 TRBD2 TRBV5-1 .
CSVIRVTDTQYF TGCAGCGTTATCAGGGTCACAGATACGCAGTATTTT TRBJ2-3 . TRBV29-1 few
CASRLTGLDTQYF TGTGCCAGCAGACTAACAGGGTTAGATACGCAGTATTTT TRBJ2-3 . TRBV6-8 .
CASSPLGSSFSSDEQFF TGTGCCAGCTCACCACTTGGGTCGAGTTTTTCCTCCGATGAGCAGTTCTTC TRBJ2-1 . TRBV18 medium-sized